The 11 T cell receptor beta chains below were found in one sample sequenced in a study of STAT3 mutations in large granular lymphocyte leukemia. Study outcomes and limitations: Every T-LGLL patient had at least one immunodominant TCRbeta clonotype.

TCRdb's copy holds only in-frame clones and misses some; the assay was immunoSEQ multiplex PCR. The sample gives 2,000 or so clones, over 50% of which show up once; 65% to 80% is in the top ten. Antigens of these TCRs are unknown. What was sequenced was peripheral blood mononuclear cells. Every receptor here comes from a man aged 55 to 70 with T-cell large granular lymphocyte leukemia. Some clones in this sample may be carry-over from other donors' samples.

This chain uses TRBV5-1 with TRBJ2-2; perhaps TRBD2 as D (6 bases). Looked up from germline, CDR1 is SGHRS and CDR2 is YFSETQ. This CDR3 contains 14 residues. V was cut by 3 bases and J by 4 bases, with 10 bases left in between. The chain's CDR3 is CASSSPGGTGELFF. CDR3 nucleotides: TGCGCCAGCAGCTCGCCCGGGGGCACCGGGGAGCTGTTTTTT.

The chain links TRBV18 to TRBJ1-1; 7 bases are a match to TRBD1. The CDR3 consists of 14 residues. Germline lookup yields CDR1 KGHSH and CDR2 LQKENI. The junction had 4 bases not matched to a gene; V was cut back by 6 bases and J by 0 bases. CDR3 protein: CASSQGGMNTEAFF. CDR3 coding DNA: TGTGCCAGCTCCCAGGGGGGAATGAACACTGAAGCTTTCTTT.

This sequence joins TRBV4-2 and TRBJ2-7; no definite D call. The CDR3 is 15 amino acids. V was shortened by 0 bases and J by 4 bases, with 13 bases between the two germline ends. Germline lookup yields CDR1 LGHNA and CDR2 YNFKEQ. CDR3 in amino acids: CASSQDSNALYEQYF. The CDR3 DNA follows: TGTGCCAGCAGCCAAGATAGTAATGCGTTATACGAGCAGTACTTC.

The chain uses TRBV18 and TRBJ2-5; 7 bases line up with TRBD1. Germline CDR1 and CDR2: KGHSH and LQKENI. The V segment lost 6 bases and the J segment 1 base; nucleotides outside the gene matches: 5. CDR3 length: 14 residues. Here the CDR3 DNA reads TGTGCCAGCTCCTTAGACAGGGCCCAAGAGACCCAGTACTTC. Translation: CASSLDRAQETQYF.

This chain uses TRBV5-6 with TRBJ2-5; 8 positions match TRBD1. The trim removed 4 bases at V and 4 bases at J, leaving 6 bases unmatched. Germline CDR1 reads SGHDT; CDR2 reads YYEEEE. This CDR3 has 14 amino acids. The CDR3 DNA follows: TGTGCCAGCAGCCAAGCGACAGGGGCAGAGACCCAGTACTTC. Translated, it gives CASSQATGAETQYF. The entire variable domain, with the rest obtained from reference TRBV5-6 and TRBJ2-5, is as follows: DAGVTQSPTHLIKTRGQQVTLRCSPKSGHDTVSWYQQALGQGPQFIFQYYEEEERQRGNFPDRFSGHQFPNYSSELNVNALLLGDSALYLCASSQATGAETQYFGPGTRLLVL.

This chain links TRBV29-1 with TRBJ2-7, with 8 nucleotides matching TRBD1. Germline V CDR1 and CDR2: SQVTM, ANQGSEA. Trimming removed 3 bases from V and 3 bases from J; junction bases left unmatched: 1. This CDR3 contains 12 residues. The CDR3 reads CSVEDRVYEQYF. The CDR3 bases are TGCAGCGTTGAGGACAGGGTCTACGAGCAGTACTTC.

The chain uses TRBV9 and TRBJ1-6; D is unresolved. The V end lost 0 bases, the J end lost 10 bases, and 8 bases lay between the germline ends. This CDR3 contains 13 residues. Germline V gene sequence: CDR1 SGDLS, CDR2 YYNGEE. This CDR3 reads CASSVEGASPLHF. The CDR3 region has the DNA TGTGCCAGCAGCGTAGAGGGAGCGTCACCCCTCCACTTT. Combining the CDR3 with reference TRBV9 and TRBJ1-6 gives the whole variable domain DSGVTQTPKHLITATGQRVTLRCSPRSGDLSVYWYQQSLDQGLQFLIQYYNGEERAKGNILERFSAQQFPDLHSELNLSSLELGDSALYFCASSVEGASPLHFGNGTRLTVT.

This chain joins TRBV5-1 and TRBJ2-1; the D is unclear. The germline gives CDR1 SGHRS, CDR2 YFSETQ. Trimming left V 5 bases short and J 0 bases short, with 9 bases between. The CDR3 runs to 14 residues. CDR3 in amino acids: CASRGESSYNEQFF. CDR3 sequence (DNA): TGCGCCAGCAGAGGAGAGAGCTCCTACAATGAGCAGTTCTTC.

This sequence joins TRBV18 and TRBJ1-1; 9 positions agree with TRBD1. The germline CDR1 and CDR2 sequences are KGHSH and LQKENI. V was pared by 3 bases and J by 5 bases, with 4 bases of the junction left unmatched. This CDR3 has 14 amino acids. The CDR3 sequence is CASSPDRGETEAFF. CDR3 in DNA: TGTGCCAGCTCACCCGACAGGGGGGAGACTGAAGCTTTCTTT.

V usage is TRBV10-3 and J usage is TRBJ1-1; D unclear. V was trimmed by 8 bases and J by 1 base, leaving 5 bases between them. Germline-derived CDR1 and CDR2 are ENHRY and SYGVKD. The CDR3 extends over 11 amino acids. The CDR3 nucleotides read TGTGCCATCGGCTGGAACACTGAAGCTTTCTTT. Translation gives CAIGWNTEAFF.

The chain combines TRBV18 with TRBJ2-5; 9 nucleotides line up with TRBD1. CDR1 KGHSH and CDR2 LQKENI come from the germline V gene. This CDR3 is 14 amino acids long. V shed 4 bases and J 5 bases; nucleotides not matched to a gene: 5. This CDR3 is CASSRGQGTETQYF. Here the CDR3 DNA reads TGTGCCAGCTCACGTGGACAGGGGACGGAGACCCAGTACTTC.